Shown below are 8 T cell receptor beta chains from a single sample sequenced in a study of blood T cell repertoires in COVID-19. TCRdb's copy holds only in-frame clones and misses some; the assay was immunoSEQ multiplex PCR. This table holds around 130,000 clones, around three quarters found once. The sequencing sample was made of peripheral blood. The receptors here all came from a man between 45 and 60 years old with acute or convalescent COVID-19.

The chain employs TRBV30 and TRBJ1-6; TRBD1 might be the D (5 bases). With 4 bases removed from V and 10 bases from J, the gap between germline ends came to 17 bases. In germline, CDR1 is GTSNPN, CDR2 SVGIG (reference sequence). The CDR3 covers 14 residues. CDR3 in amino acids: CAWTQAAGESPLHF. The CDR3 coding sequence is TGTGCCTGGACCCAGGCGGCGGGGGAGTCACCCCTCCACTTT.

This clone was recorded only once. The chain combines TRBV24-1 with TRBJ1-5; 9 bases fit TRBD1. CDR1 is KGHDR and CDR2 is SFDVKD in the germline V gene. Trimming removed 2 bases from V and 3 bases from J; junction bases left unmatched: 7. This CDR3 has 17 amino acids. The DNA for the CDR3 is TGTGCCACCAGTGATTCCACAGGGGGCGTCTACAATCAGCCCCAGCATTTT. Translation: CATSDSTGGVYNQPQHF.

The chain joins TRBV5-1 to TRBJ2-3, with D uncertain. V lost 0 bases and J lost 3, with 17 bases in between. The CDR3 covers 17 residues. Germline lookup yields CDR1 SGHRS and CDR2 YFSETQ. CDR3 loop: CASSLGLTPQRTDTQYF. The CDR3, as DNA: TGCGCCAGCAGCTTGGGCCTGACTCCTCAAAGGACAGATACGCAGTATTTT.

The J gene is TRBJ1-2, the V gene TRBV5-4; 7 bases match TRBD1. Losses at the gene ends were 6 bases for V and 6 bases for J; bases not matched to a gene: 17. CDR3 length: 16 residues. Germline-derived CDR1 and CDR2 are SGHNT and YYREEE (reference sequence). The CDR3: CASTSTGKQGPDGYTF. The DNA of the CDR3 is TGTGCCAGCACATCGACAGGGAAGCAGGGGCCCGATGGCTACACCTTC. Complete variable domain (other parts from reference TRBV5-4 and TRBJ1-2): ETGVTQSPTHLIKTRGQQVTLRCSSQSGHNTVSWYQQALGQGPQFIFQYYREEENGRGNFPPRFSGLQFPNYSSELNVNALELDDSALYLCASTSTGKQGPDGYTFGSGTRLTVV.

The chain couples TRBV5-1 to TRBJ2-3, with 9 bases fitting TRBD1. The CDR3 runs to 14 residues. V lost 5 bases to trimming and J lost 4 bases; unmatched junction nucleotides: 5. Germline CDR1 reads SGHRS; CDR2 reads YFSETQ. In DNA form, the CDR3 reads TGCGCCAGCAGAGGGACAGGGCTGTCAGATACGCAGTATTTT. Translating gives CASRGTGLSDTQYF.

This clone was seen only a few times. This rearrangement joins TRBV5-1 to TRBJ2-2; D is perhaps TRBD2 (6 bases). V was shortened by 5 bases and J by 4 bases, with 9 bases between the two germline ends. Germline V gives CDR1 SGHRS, CDR2 YFSETQ. The CDR3 runs to 13 residues. The CDR3, as DNA: TGCGCCAGCAGTTCGGGGGTCACCGGGGAGCTGTTTTTT. The encoded protein is CASSSGVTGELFF.

The rearrangement links TRBV10-3 to TRBJ2-5, with 7 bases aligning to TRBD2. Unmatched junction bases numbered 9, after V lost 7 bases and J lost 1 base. The CDR3 loop spans 15 amino acids. Germline V lookup: CDR1 ENHRY, CDR2 SYGVKD. The CDR3 region is CAIMEASGVQETQYF. The DNA of the CDR3 is TGTGCCATCATGGAGGCCAGCGGGGTCCAAGAGACCCAGTACTTC.

In DNA, the CDR3 is TGTGCCAGCAACACGGGGGGGGGACAAGAGACCCAGTACTTC. This translates into CASNTGGGQETQYF. The chain recombines TRBV5-4 with TRBJ2-5; 8 nucleotides agree with TRBD2. Per the germline V gene, CDR1 is SGHNT and CDR2 is YYREEE (reference sequence). This CDR3 region has 14 residues. After removal of 6 bases from V and 2 bases from J, the junction contained 6 bases not matched to a gene. Complete variable domain (other parts from reference TRBV5-4 and TRBJ2-5): ETGVTQSPTHLIKTRGQQVTLRCSSQSGHNTVSWYQQALGQGPQFIFQYYREEENGRGNFPPRFSGLQFPNYSSELNVNALELDDSALYLCASNTGGGQETQYFGPGTRLLVL.